These T cell receptor beta chains were read from a single sample in a study of graft-versus-host responses after intestinal transplantation. Antigen specificity for these receptors is unknown. Generated by immunoSEQ multiplex PCR, the TCRdb table keeps only in-frame clones and is missing some. Among more than 65,000 clones listed, approximately 90% were seen once. Sequences were derived from unstimulated CD8+ T cells sorted from spleen or lymph node cells, sampled before transplant. All receptors come from a human donor who was the organ donor for an intestinal transplant. Each CDR3 is given without its conserved first and last residue. The D gene is left open where the match is weak.

v_gene	d_gene	j_gene	CDR3aa
TRBV29-1	TRBD1	TRBJ1-5	SVHDRDRVGPCDNQPQH
TRBV29-1	-	TRBJ2-3	SVVFLPDTQY
TRBV6-5	-	TRBJ1-1	ASSLLRGMETEAF
TRBV4-1	-	TRBJ1-2	ASSQEAGFTGYGYT
TRBV9	-	TRBJ1-4	ASSTPGTTNEKLF
TRBV5-4	-	TRBJ2-7	ASSLAGNYEQY
TRBV7-6	-	TRBJ2-2	ASSLWGTGELF
TRBV4-2	TRBD2	TRBJ2-1	ASSQDPGLAGGKGYNEQF
TRBV7-9	TRBD1	TRBJ2-1	ASSSAQGIRYNEQF
TRBV4-1	TRBD1	TRBJ2-7	ASSQEMRQGFYEQY
TRBV7-6	-	TRBJ2-3	ASSSVGGTQY
TRBV10-3	-	TRBJ2-7	AIKIGESGEQY
TRBV7-6	-	TRBJ2-2	ASSLTVTESVANTGELF
TRBV7-9	-	TRBJ1-6	ASSPRDRWNSPLH
TRBV6-1	-	TRBJ1-2	ASSEGPREHGYT
TRBV4-1	TRBD1	TRBJ1-1	ASSQVGQGGDTEAF
TRBV7-9	-	TRBJ2-7	ATRGSNTYEQY
TRBV2	TRBD2	TRBJ2-7	ASRGTSGRTGYEQY
TRBV7-9	-	TRBJ1-1	ASSQGTEAF
TRBV27	-	TRBJ2-7	ASSLSGPYEQY
TRBV19	TRBD1	TRBJ1-5	ASSGGQTNQPQH
TRBV11-2	TRBD2	TRBJ2-7	ASSFGLALSYEQY
TRBV7-9	-	TRBJ1-3	ASSDRGKGNTIY
TRBV7-3	-	TRBJ1-4	ASSLIGQFGTNEKLF
TRBV7-7	TRBD2	TRBJ2-5	ASSSLAGAKETQY
TRBV7-9	-	TRBJ2-3	ASSPRRKGVDTDTQY
TRBV5-5	-	TRBJ2-2	ASSLVVYRELF
TRBV7-3	TRBD1	TRBJ2-3	ASSSGQGFADTQY
TRBV7-9	-	TRBJ2-1	ASSPVAWGLVTNEQF
TRBV19	-	TRBJ2-7	ASSIWATSEQY
TRBV5-1	-	TRBJ1-3	ASSLAPSGNTIY